This is a list of T cell receptor beta chains from one sample in a study of blood T cell repertoires in COVID-19. This table comes from immunoSEQ multiplex PCR, and its TCRdb copy is limited to in-frame clones, with some not included. Among roughly 250,000 clones listed, around four fifths were seen once. Sequencing input: peripheral blood. The receptors here all came from a woman aged 60-75 years with active or convalescent COVID-19. CDR3s include the opening cysteine and the closing phenylalanine or tryptophan. The D gene is left open where the match is weak.

d_gene | j_gene | v_gene | CDR3aa
- | TRBJ1-2 | TRBV9 | CASSAVANYGYTF
- | TRBJ1-1 | TRBV24-1 | CATRGDTEAFF
- | TRBJ1-6 | TRBV6-5 | CASSSGFFNSPLHF
- | TRBJ2-5 | TRBV6-5 | CASSSQAVPGAETQYF
TRBD2 | TRBJ2-1 | TRBV27 | CASSLMAGGRYNEQFF
TRBD1 | TRBJ1-4 | TRBV6-6 | CASRDRGGEKLFF
TRBD1 | TRBJ1-2 | TRBV6-1 | CASSDRGRSGYTF
- | TRBJ2-3 | TRBV6-4 | CASSEGALIYF
- | TRBJ2-7 | TRBV10-3 | CAISDSYEQYF
TRBD2 | TRBJ2-1 | TRBV30 | CAWRTSGSEQFF
TRBD2 | TRBJ2-1 | TRBV7-9 | CASSQLAGNYNEQFF
- | TRBJ1-1 | TRBV19 | CASSIRTAINTEAFF
TRBD2 | TRBJ2-5 | TRBV3-1/TRBV3-2 | CASSQEGGLADPYAKTQYF
TRBD1 | TRBJ2-4 | TRBV19 | CASSIRTGGRLAKNIQYF
TRBD2 | TRBJ2-1 | TRBV4-1 | CASSQGLLGLAGGSSYNEQFF
- | TRBJ1-2 | TRBV5-4 | CASSPGGYNYGYTF
- | TRBJ1-5 | TRBV2 | CASRGIGGGNQPQHF
- | TRBJ1-4 | TRBV7-8 | CASSRLGRVIATNEKLFF
TRBD1 | TRBJ1-2 | TRBV3-1/TRBV3-2 | CASRRGQDYGYTF
TRBD2 | TRBJ2-1 | TRBV4-1 | CASSQGTSGGHNEQFF
TRBD2 | TRBJ2-7 | TRBV3-1/TRBV3-2 | CASSRKRESEQYF
- | TRBJ2-1 | TRBV13 | CASSRIKVANEQFF
TRBD1 | TRBJ1-1 | TRBV27 | CASSPPGQTLNTEAFF
TRBD2 | TRBJ2-3 | TRBV7-6 | CASALAGTITSTDTQYF
TRBD2 | TRBJ2-7 | TRBV3-1/TRBV3-2 | CASSLLAGGSYEQYF
- | TRBJ1-2 | TRBV7-2 | CASSFRSTENYGYTF
- | TRBJ2-1 | TRBV2 | CASGGSSYNEQFF
- | TRBJ2-1 | TRBV19 | CASSIAGPAATEQFF
TRBD1 | TRBJ1-5 | TRBV28 | CASSLWRGTGNQPQHF
- | TRBJ1-2 | TRBV6-5 | CASRARVGGYTF
- | TRBJ2-2 | TRBV19 | CASSIPRAGELFF